This T cell receptor (beta chain) is drawn from a study of regulatory T cells. Study-level points and caveats: In CD3G-deficient patients, conventional CD4+ T cells were enriched for hydrophobic CDR3 residues at positions 6 and 7.

The primer mix had 52 TRBV and 13 TRBJ primers. Assay used: immunoSEQ multiplex PCR; TCRdb lists only in-frame clones, some missing. The table includes 30,000 to 40,000 clones, 93% detected once. This clone was seen just once. Its antigen is not identified. Other DNA sequences in this sample translate to the same CDR3. V lost 1 base and J 8 bases, leaving 13 bases between the germline ends. The CDR3 contains 13 residues. Looked up from germline, CDR1 is GTSNPN and CDR2 is SVGIG (reference sequence). The source is a child younger than 10 with CD3G deficiency. V and J are TRBV30 and TRBJ2-3, with D tentatively TRBD2 (5 bases). Sequencing used conventional CD4+ T cells sorted from blood. The CDR3 sequence: CAWSGELLGTQYF. The CDR3 region has the DNA TGTGCCTGGAGTGGGGAGCTATTAGGTACGCAGTATTTT. Drawing the rest from reference TRBV30 and TRBJ2-3, the complete variable domain is SQTIHQWPATLVQPVGSPLSLECTVEGTSNPNLYWYRQAAGRGLQLLFYSVGIGQISSEVPQNLSASRPQDRQFILSSKKLLLSDSGFYLCAWSGELLGTQYFGPGTRLTVL.